This TCR beta chain was identified in a study of Ad26.COV2.S vaccination and SARS-CoV-2 variants. About the research overall: The Ad26.COV2.S arm of the COV1001 trial was where the donor was placed. Ad26.COV2.S shots went into the muscle once or twice, 56 days apart. Study-level points and caveats: The breadth of spike-specific CD8+ and CD4+ T cell responses after vaccination was reportedly substantial.

The CDR3 covers 15 residues. Germline CDR1 is SGHAT and CDR2 is FQNNGV. V lost 1 base to trimming and J lost 5 bases; unmatched junction nucleotides: 5. TCRdb keeps only in-frame clones here, not all; method: immunoSEQ multiplex PCR. The sample includes 350,000 to 500,000 clones, 80% to 95% of them seen just once. Treatment defined: around 19 received Ad26.COV2.S at low or high dose, single or two shots; a few received placebo; per-sample allocation not given. Each sample was drawn 63 days after the first injection (of vaccine or placebo). Immunization relied on an Ad26 vector, which expressed Wuhan-strain SARS-CoV-2 spike. With regard to this clone: What it binds is unknown.

V and J are TRBV11-2 and TRBJ1-5; 7 bases align to TRBD1. The sample here was peripheral blood, taken in a trial of Ad26.COV2.S vaccine versus placebo. The sequence was collected from a person between 18 and 65 years old who received the Ad26.COV2.S COVID-19 vaccine or a placebo. CDR3 in DNA: TGTGCCAGCAGCTTAGGTGCAGGGGGGCATCAGCCCCAGCATTTT. It is translated as CASSLGAGGHQPQHF. The variable domain in full, with the rest retrieved from reference TRBV11-2 and TRBJ1-5, is EAGVAQSPRYKIIEKRQSVAFWCNPISGHATLYWYQQILGQGPKLLIQFQNNGVVDDSQLPKDRFSAERLKGVDSTLKIQPAKLEDSAVYLCASSLGAGGHQPQHFGDGTRLSIL.